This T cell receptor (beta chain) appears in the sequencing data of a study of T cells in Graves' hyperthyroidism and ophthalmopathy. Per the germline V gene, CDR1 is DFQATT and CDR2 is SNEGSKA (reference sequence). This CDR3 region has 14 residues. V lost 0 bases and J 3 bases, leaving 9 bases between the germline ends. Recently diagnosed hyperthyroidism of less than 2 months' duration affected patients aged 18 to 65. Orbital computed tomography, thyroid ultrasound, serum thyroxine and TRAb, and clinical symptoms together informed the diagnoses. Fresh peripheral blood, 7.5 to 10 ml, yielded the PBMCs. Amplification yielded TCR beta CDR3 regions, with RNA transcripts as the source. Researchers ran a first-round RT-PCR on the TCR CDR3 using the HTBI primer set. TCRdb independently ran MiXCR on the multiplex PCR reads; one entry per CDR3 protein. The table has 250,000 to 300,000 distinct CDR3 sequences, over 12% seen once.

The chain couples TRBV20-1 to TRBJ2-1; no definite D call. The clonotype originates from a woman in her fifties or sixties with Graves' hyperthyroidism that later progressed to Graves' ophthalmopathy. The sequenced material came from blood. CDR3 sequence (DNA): TGCAGTGCTAGAGAAACGGCAGACTACAATGAGCAGTTCTTC. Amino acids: CSARETADYNEQFF.